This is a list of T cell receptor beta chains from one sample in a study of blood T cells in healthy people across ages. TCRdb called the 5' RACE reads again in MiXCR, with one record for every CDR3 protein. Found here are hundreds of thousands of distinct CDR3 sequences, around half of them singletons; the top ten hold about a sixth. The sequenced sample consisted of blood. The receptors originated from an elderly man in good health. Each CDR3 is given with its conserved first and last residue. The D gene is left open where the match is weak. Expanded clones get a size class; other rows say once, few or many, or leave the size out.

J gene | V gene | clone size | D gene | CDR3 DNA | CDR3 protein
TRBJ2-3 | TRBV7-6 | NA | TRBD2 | TGTGCCAGCAGCTTAGTAGCCAGACTAGCAACAGATACGCAGTATTTT | CASSLVARLATDTQYF
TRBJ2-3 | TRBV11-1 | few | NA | TGTGCCAGCAGCTTAGGGAGACAGGGAGGAGATACGCAGTATTTT | CASSLGRQGGDTQYF
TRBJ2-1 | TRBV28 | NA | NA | TGTGCCAGCAGTTTACTTGGGGCGCGCAATGAGCAGTTCTTC | CASSLLGARNEQFF
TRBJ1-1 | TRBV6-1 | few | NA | TGTGCCAGCAGTTTGCGGGTGGGCAGCGAAGCTTTCTTT | CASSLRVGSEAFF
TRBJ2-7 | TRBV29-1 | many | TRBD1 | TGCAGCGTTGAAGATCAGGGGACAGGGGCCTACGAGCAGTACTTC | CSVEDQGTGAYEQYF
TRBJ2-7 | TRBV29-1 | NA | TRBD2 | TGCAGCGTTGATGGCGGGAGCGTATCCGAGCAGTACTTC | CSVDGGSVSEQYF
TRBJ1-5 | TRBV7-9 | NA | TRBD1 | TGTGCCAGCAGCTTAGCGGGGACAGGGGAAAATCAGCCCCAGCATTTT | CASSLAGTGENQPQHF
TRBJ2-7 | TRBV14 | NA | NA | TGTGCCAGCATCCAGGGTGGATACGAGCAGTACTTC | CASIQGGYEQYF
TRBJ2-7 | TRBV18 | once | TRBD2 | TGTGCCAGCTCACCTCTAGCGGAGTCTTTCTACGAGCAGTACTTC | CASSPLAESFYEQYF
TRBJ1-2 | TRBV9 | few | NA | TGTGCCAGCAGCGTAGAACTAAGTGGTGGCTACACCTTC | CASSVELSGGYTF
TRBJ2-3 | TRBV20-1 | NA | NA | TGCAGTGCTAGTAACAGCGCAGATACGCAGTATTTT | CSASNSADTQYF
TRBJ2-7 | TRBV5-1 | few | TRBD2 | TGCGCCAGCGCACTTGGGGGGGGAGACGAGCAGTACTTC | CASALGGGDEQYF
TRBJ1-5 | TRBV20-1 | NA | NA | TGCAGTGCTAGAGACACAGGGAGGTCTCAGCCCCAGCATTTT | CSARDTGRSQPQHF
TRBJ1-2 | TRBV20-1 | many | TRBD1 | TGCAGTGCTACACAGGGGATCGAGGGCTATGGCTACACCTTC | CSATQGIEGYGYTF
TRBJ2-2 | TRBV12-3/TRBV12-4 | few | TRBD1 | TGTGCCAGCAGTAGGGGGCTCGGGACCGGGGAGCTGTTTTTT | CASSRGLGTGELFF
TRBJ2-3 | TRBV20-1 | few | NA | TGCAGTGCTAGTCCCCTGACTGGGGGTATCGATACGCAGTATTTT | CSASPLTGGIDTQYF
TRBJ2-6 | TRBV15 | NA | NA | TGTGCCACCAGCAGAGATGGGGGTGTCCTGACTTTC | CATSRDGGVLTF
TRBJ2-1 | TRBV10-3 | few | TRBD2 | TGTGCCATCAGGGGGACTAGCGGAGATTCCTACAATGAGCAGTTCTTC | CAIRGTSGDSYNEQFF
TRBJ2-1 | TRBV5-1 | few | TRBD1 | TGCGCCAGCAGCTTGGGAGCGAGGGACAGGGTCGGTGAGCAGTTCTTC | CASSLGARDRVGEQFF
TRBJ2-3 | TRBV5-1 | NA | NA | TGCGCCAGCAGCACGCCGGGACACCTTATCACTAGCACAGATACGCAGTATTTT | CASSTPGHLITSTDTQYF
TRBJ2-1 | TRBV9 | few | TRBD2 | TGTGCCAGCAGCGTAATAGAGCGGGAGAAGCAGTTCTTC | CASSVIEREKQFF
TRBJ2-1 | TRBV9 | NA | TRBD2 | TGTGCCAGCAGCCTAGGGGGGACTAGCGGGTGGGATGAGCAGTTCTTC | CASSLGGTSGWDEQFF
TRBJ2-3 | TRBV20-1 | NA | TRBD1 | TGCAGTGCTAGGCCGACAGGGGGCCAAGATACGCAGTATTTT | CSARPTGGQDTQYF
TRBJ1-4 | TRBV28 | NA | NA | TGTGCCAGCGGCCGGGGGCTGAATGAAAAACTGTTTTTT | CASGRGLNEKLFF
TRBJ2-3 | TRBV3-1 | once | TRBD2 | TGTGCCAGCAGCTCCGGGACTAGAGCAGATACGCAGTATTTT | CASSSGTRADTQYF